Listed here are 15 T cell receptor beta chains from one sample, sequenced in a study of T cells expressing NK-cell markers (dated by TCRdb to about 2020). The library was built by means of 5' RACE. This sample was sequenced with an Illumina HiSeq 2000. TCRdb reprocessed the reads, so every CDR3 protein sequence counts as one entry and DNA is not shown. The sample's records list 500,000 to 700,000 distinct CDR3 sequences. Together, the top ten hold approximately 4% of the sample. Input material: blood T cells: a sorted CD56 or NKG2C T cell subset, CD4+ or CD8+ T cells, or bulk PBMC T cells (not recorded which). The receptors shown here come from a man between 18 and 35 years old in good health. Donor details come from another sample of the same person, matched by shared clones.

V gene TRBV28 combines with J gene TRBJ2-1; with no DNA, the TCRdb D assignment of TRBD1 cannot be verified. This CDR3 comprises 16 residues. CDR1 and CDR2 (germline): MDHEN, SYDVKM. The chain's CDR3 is CASSLASGGVSAQQFF.

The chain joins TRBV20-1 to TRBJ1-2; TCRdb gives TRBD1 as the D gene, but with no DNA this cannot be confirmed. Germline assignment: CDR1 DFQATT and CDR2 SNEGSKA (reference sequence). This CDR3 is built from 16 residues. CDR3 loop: CSARGTDRDRNYGYTF.

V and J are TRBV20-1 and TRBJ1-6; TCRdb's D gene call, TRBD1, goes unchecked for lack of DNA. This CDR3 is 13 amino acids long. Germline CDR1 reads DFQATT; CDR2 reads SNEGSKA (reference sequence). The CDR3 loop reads CSAREGQNSPLHF.

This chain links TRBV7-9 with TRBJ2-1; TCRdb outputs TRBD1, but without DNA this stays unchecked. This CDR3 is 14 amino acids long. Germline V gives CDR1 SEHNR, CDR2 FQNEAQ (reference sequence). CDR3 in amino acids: CASSFRVNDHAQFF.

The CDR3 sequence: CASRRDSYNEQFF. V usage is TRBV14 and J usage is TRBJ2-1; the D call of TRBD1 rests on TCRdb alone, since no DNA is present to check it. Looked up from germline, CDR1 is SGHDN and CDR2 is FVKESK. This CDR3 spans 13 amino acids.

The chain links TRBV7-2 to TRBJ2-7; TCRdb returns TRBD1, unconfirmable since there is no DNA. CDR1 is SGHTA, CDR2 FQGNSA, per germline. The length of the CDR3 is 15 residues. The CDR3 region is CASSSATGGSYEQYF. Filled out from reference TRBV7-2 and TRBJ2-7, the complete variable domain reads GAGVSQSPSNKVTEKGKDVELRCDPISGHTALYWYRQSLGQGLEFLIYFQGNSAPDKSGLPSDRFSAERTGGSVSTLTIQRTQQEDSAVYLCASSSATGGSYEQYFGPGTRLTVT.

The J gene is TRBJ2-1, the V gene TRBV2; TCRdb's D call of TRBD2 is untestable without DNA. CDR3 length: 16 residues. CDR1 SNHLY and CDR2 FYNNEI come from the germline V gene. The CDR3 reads CASRKLAGSLTNEQFF.

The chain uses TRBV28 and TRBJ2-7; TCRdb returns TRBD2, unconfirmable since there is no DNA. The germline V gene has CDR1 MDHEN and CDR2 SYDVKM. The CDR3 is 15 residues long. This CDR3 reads CASSGPSGSPYEQYF. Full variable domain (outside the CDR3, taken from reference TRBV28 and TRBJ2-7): DVKVTQSSRYLVKRTGEKVFLECVQDMDHENMFWYRQDPGLGLRLIYFSYDVKMKEKGDIPEGYSVSREKKERFSLILESASTNQTSMYLCASSGPSGSPYEQYFGPGTRLTVT.

CDR3 protein: CASSYFTGGFSGELFF. V and J are TRBV6-5 and TRBJ2-2; as DNA is missing, the TRBD1 call by TCRdb cannot be tested. The CDR3 spans 16 residues. Germline V gives CDR1 MNHEY, CDR2 SVGAGI.

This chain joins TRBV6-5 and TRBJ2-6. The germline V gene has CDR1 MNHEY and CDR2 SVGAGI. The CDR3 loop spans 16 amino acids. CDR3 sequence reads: CASSYSFRSGANVLTF.

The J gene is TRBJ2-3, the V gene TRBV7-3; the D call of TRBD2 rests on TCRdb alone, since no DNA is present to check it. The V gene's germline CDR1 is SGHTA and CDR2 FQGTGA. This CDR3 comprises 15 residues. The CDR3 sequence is CASSLRAGITDTQYF.

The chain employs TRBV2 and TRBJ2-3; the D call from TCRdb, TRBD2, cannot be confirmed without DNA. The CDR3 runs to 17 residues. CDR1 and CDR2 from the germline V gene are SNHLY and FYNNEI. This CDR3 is CASTQGTSGSSTDTQYF. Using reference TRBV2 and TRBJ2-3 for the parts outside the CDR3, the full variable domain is EPEVTQTPSHQVTQMGQEVILRCVPISNHLYFYWYRQILGQKVEFLVSFYNNEISEKSEIFDDQFSVERPDGSNFTLKIRSTKLEDSAMYFCASTQGTSGSSTDTQYFGPGTRLTVL.

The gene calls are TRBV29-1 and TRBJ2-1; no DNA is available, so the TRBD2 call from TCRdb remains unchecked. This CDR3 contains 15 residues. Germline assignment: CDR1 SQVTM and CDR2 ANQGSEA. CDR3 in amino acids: CSVVWLAGGHGEQFF.

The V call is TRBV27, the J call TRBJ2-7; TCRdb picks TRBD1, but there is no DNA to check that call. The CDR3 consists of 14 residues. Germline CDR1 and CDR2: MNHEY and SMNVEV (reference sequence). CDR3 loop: CASSHSTGSYEQYF.

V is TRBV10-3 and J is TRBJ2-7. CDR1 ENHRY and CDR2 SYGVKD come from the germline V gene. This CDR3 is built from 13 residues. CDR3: CAISEGSSYEQYF.